Presented here are 24 T cell receptor beta chains from one specimen sequenced in a study of shared clonotypes between healthy human individuals. Profiled with immunoSEQ multiplex PCR; TCRdb holds only in-frame clones, not every one. In the table there are fewer than 1.6 million clones, around 98.5% of which are singletons. The sequenced sample was naive CD4+ T cells sorted from blood. Described subset: CD45RA+ positively selected. The receptors were sampled from a man younger than 40 in good health.

This clone was observed once. The rearrangement joins TRBV30 to TRBJ2-7; D unresolved. CDR3 size: 12 residues. Germline CDR1 reads GTSNPN; CDR2 reads SVGIG (reference sequence). Trimming took off 6 bases at V and 3 bases at J, with 12 bases between the two ends. This CDR3 is CACGLGLYEQYF. The CDR3, as DNA: TGTGCCTGCGGGCTAGGCCTCTACGAGCAGTACTTC. The complete variable domain, with remaining parts taken from reference TRBV30 and TRBJ2-7, reads SQTIHQWPATLVQPVGSPLSLECTVEGTSNPNLYWYRQAAGRGLQLLFYSVGIGQISSEVPQNLSASRPQDRQFILSSKKLLLSDSGFYLCACGLGLYEQYFGPGTRLTVT.

The rearrangement uses TRBV4-1 and TRBJ2-1; TRBD2 matches 11 bases. The trim removed 0 bases at V and 8 bases at J, leaving 3 bases unmatched. Per germline, CDR1 MGHRA and CDR2 YSYEKL. The CDR3 length is 15 residues. CDR3 sequence: CASSQETSGSHEQFF. The CDR3 coding sequence is TGCGCCAGCAGCCAAGAAACTAGCGGGAGTCATGAGCAGTTCTTC.

This clone was seen only once. The chain is built from TRBV5-1 and TRBJ2-7; TRBD2 matches 12 bases. V was pared by 4 bases and J by 6 bases, with 5 bases of the junction left unmatched. The CDR3 loop spans 14 amino acids. CDR1 is SGHRS, CDR2 YFSETQ, per germline. Here the CDR3 reads CASSVTSGSFEQYF. DNA of the CDR3: TGCGCCAGCAGCGTGACTAGCGGGAGTTTCGAGCAGTACTTC. The full variable domain, rest sourced from reference TRBV5-1 and TRBJ2-7, is KAGVTQTPRYLIKTRGQQVTLSCSPISGHRSVSWYQQTPGQGLQFLFEYFSETQRNKGNFPGRFSGRQFSNSRSEMNVSTLELGDSALYLCASSVTSGSFEQYFGPGTRLTVT.

V usage is TRBV5-1 and J usage is TRBJ2-3; tentatively, D is TRBD1 (5 bases). The CDR3 covers 15 residues. The germline V gene has CDR1 SGHRS and CDR2 YFSETQ. Trimming took 4 bases from V and 2 from J, leaving 14 bases between them. CDR3 DNA: TGCGCCAGCAGCAGGGGTGGTGATGTCACAGATACGCAGTATTTT. It yields the protein CASSRGGDVTDTQYF.

The rearrangement joins TRBV7-9 to TRBJ2-1; 12 bases are a match to TRBD2. The germline V gene has CDR1 SEHNR and CDR2 FQNEAQ (reference sequence). CDR3 length equals 15 residues. Trimming removed 5 bases from V and 7 bases from J; junction bases left unmatched: 6. CDR3 amino acids: CASSTTSGSGNEQFF. DNA of the CDR3: TGTGCCAGCAGCACGACTAGCGGGAGCGGAAATGAGCAGTTCTTC.

This chain connects TRBV28 to TRBJ2-7; 7 nucleotides line up with TRBD2. There are 16 residues in the CDR3. Germline V CDR1 and CDR2: MDHEN, SYDVKM. Trimming removed 1 base from V and 6 bases from J; junction bases left unmatched: 12. The CDR3 sequence is CASSLLDAGRELEQYF. CDR3 sequence (DNA): TGTGCCAGCAGTTTATTGGACGCAGGGAGGGAGCTCGAGCAGTACTTC.

This chain connects TRBV4-3 to TRBJ2-1, with 7 bases identical to TRBD1. CDR1 is LGHNA, CDR2 YSLEER, per germline. V shed 1 base and J 13 bases; nucleotides not matched to a gene: 10. The CDR3 totals 14 residues. The CDR3 coding sequence is TGCGCCAGCAGCCAAGCCGGCGGTACAGGGGTACAGTTCTTC. Translation: CASSQAGGTGVQFF.

This clone was observed once. This CDR3 is CASSLASGEPYEQYF. CDR3 in DNA: TGCGCCAGCAGCTTGGCTTCAGGGGAACCCTACGAGCAGTACTTC. The chain combines TRBV5-1 with TRBJ2-7; maybe TRBD1 (6 bases). Germline assignment: CDR1 SGHRS and CDR2 YFSETQ. Trimming pared 0 bases from V and 2 bases from J, leaving 12 bases between. The CDR3 has 15 residues.

The chain links TRBV7-6 to TRBJ2-1; a possible D gene is TRBD1 (6 bases). The CDR3 covers 13 residues. V gave up 4 bases and J gave up 5 bases, with 9 bases separating them. From germline, CDR1 is SGHVS and CDR2 FNYEAQ. In DNA, the CDR3 is TGTGCCAGCAGCTCTAGGACAGACAATGAGCAGTTCTTC. This sequence encodes CASSSRTDNEQFF. The variable domain in full, completed from reference TRBV7-6 and TRBJ2-1, reads GAGVSQSPRYKVTKRGQDVALRCDPISGHVSLYWYRQALGQGPEFLTYFNYEAQQDKSGLPNDRFSAERPEGSISTLTIQRTEQRDSAMYRCASSSRTDNEQFFGPGTRLTVL.

This chain joins TRBV20-1 and TRBJ2-7, with D possibly TRBD2 on 5 matching bases. The CDR3 has 11 amino acids. V dropped 3 bases and J dropped 7 bases, with 10 bases sitting between them. Germline CDR1 is DFQATT and CDR2 is SNEGSKA (reference sequence). The CDR3 DNA reads TGCAGTGCTAGTCAATCGGGGGAGCAGTACTTC. It specifies CSASQSGEQYF.

This chain connects TRBV28 to TRBJ2-7; TRBD1 agrees at 8 bases. The CDR3 consists of 15 residues. The ends lost 3 bases at V and 2 bases at J; junction bases unmatched: 6. The germline gives CDR1 MDHEN, CDR2 SYDVKM. Here the CDR3 reads CASSFRTGRTYEQYF. The CDR3 nucleotides read TGTGCCAGCAGTTTTAGGACAGGGAGGACCTACGAGCAGTACTTC.

The rearrangement joins TRBV15 to TRBJ2-5, with D possibly TRBD2 on 6 matching bases. Germline values: CDR1 LNHNV, CDR2 YYDKDF (reference sequence). The V end lost 0 bases, the J end lost 10 bases, and 9 bases lay between the germline ends. The CDR3 contains 12 residues. The CDR3 here is CATSREWRVQYF. The CDR3 bases are TGTGCCACCAGCAGAGAATGGAGGGTCCAGTACTTC.

A note on this clone: In the same sample, other DNA sequences code for this CDR3. The chain joins TRBV5-4 to TRBJ2-2; unclear D gene. CDR1 SGHNT and CDR2 YYREEE come from the germline V gene (reference sequence). The CDR3 sequence is 14 residues long. V was clipped by 0 bases and J by 3 bases, with 6 bases between them. CDR3 region: CASSLGQDTGELFF. The CDR3 coding sequence is TGTGCCAGCAGCTTGGGTCAGGACACCGGGGAGCTGTTTTTT.

The chain carries TRBV7-9 and TRBJ1-5; 9 nucleotides match TRBD1. The CDR3 extends over 17 amino acids. The junction had 4 bases not matched to a gene; V was cut back by 0 bases and J by 1 base. Germline V gene sequence: CDR1 SEHNR, CDR2 FQNEAQ (reference sequence). The CDR3 DNA follows: TGTGCCAGCAGCTTAGCGACAGGGGGTGCGAGCAATCAGCCCCAGCATTTT. It translates to CASSLATGGASNQPQHF.

This chain links TRBV6-5 with TRBJ2-7; TRBD1 is a possible D gene (6 bases). Trimming left V 6 bases short and J 3 bases short, with 12 bases between. The CDR3 covers 13 residues. CDR1 and CDR2 (germline): MNHEY, SVGAGI. The CDR3 bases are TGTGCCAGCAGGAGACAGGTGCTCTACGAGCAGTACTTC. Amino acid sequence: CASRRQVLYEQYF.

The rearrangement uses TRBV9 and TRBJ2-1; tentative D call: TRBD2 (6 bases). The CDR3 totals 16 residues. The V gene lost 5 bases and the J gene lost 5 bases, with 20 bases spanning the gap. Germline values: CDR1 SGDLS, CDR2 YYNGEE. The CDR3 nucleotides read TGTGCCAGCAGTTTGGGCGGGACCCTTAAAGACAATGAGCAGTTCTTC. As protein: CASSLGGTLKDNEQFF.

The V call is TRBV28, the J call TRBJ2-1; TRBD1 matches at 9 bases. The CDR3 length is 16 residues. CDR1 is MDHEN, CDR2 SYDVKM, per germline. The J segment lost 3 bases and the V segment lost 6 bases, leaving 9 bases of the junction unmatched. CDR3 sequence reads: CASRPPGTGNYNEQFF. The CDR3 DNA follows: TGTGCCAGCAGGCCCCCGGGGACAGGGAACTACAATGAGCAGTTCTTC.

V and J are TRBV10-2 and TRBJ2-3; the D is unclear. Germline assignment: CDR1 WSHSY and CDR2 SAAADI. The V gene lost 10 bases and the J gene lost 2 bases, with 16 bases spanning the gap. CDR3 length equals 14 residues. CDR3 residues: CATRDHKTTDTQYF. The CDR3 DNA is TGCGCCACCCGAGACCACAAGACCACAGATACGCAGTATTTT.

The genes are TRBV2 and TRBJ1-1; D not certain. CDR1 is SNHLY, CDR2 FYNNEI, per germline. V gave up 5 bases and J gave up 6 bases, with 10 bases separating them. There are 12 residues in the CDR3. This CDR3 reads CASSLLKAEAFF. The CDR3 DNA sequence: TGTGCCAGCAGTCTCCTCAAGGCTGAAGCTTTCTTT.

CDR3 in DNA: TGTGCCAGCAGTGGGGGGACAGGGAAAGGTCAGCCCCAGCATTTT. This sequence encodes CASSGGTGKGQPQHF. The chain joins TRBV6-1 to TRBJ1-5; 9 nucleotides align to TRBD1. CDR1 and CDR2 (germline): MNHNS, SASEGT. The CDR3 covers 15 residues. The ends lost 4 bases at V and 6 bases at J; junction bases unmatched: 7.

This sequence joins TRBV4-1 and TRBJ1-5, with D maybe TRBD1 (6 bases). The germline CDR1 and CDR2 sequences are MGHRA and YSYEKL. This CDR3 contains 14 residues. V was shortened by 4 bases and J by 3 bases, with 10 bases between the two germline ends. CDR3 sequence reads: CASSLEGVNQPQHF. The CDR3 DNA reads TGCGCCAGCAGCCTTGAGGGGGTCAATCAGCCCCAGCATTTT.

The chain employs TRBV25-1 and TRBJ1-2; TRBD1 might be the D (5 bases). V lost 6 bases, J lost 5 bases, and 10 bases lay in between. CDR1 and CDR2 (germline): MGHDK, SYGVNS. The length of the CDR3 is 12 residues. The CDR3 loop reads CASSRQYYGYTF. The CDR3 DNA sequence: TGTGCCAGCAGCCGACAGTATTATGGCTACACCTTC.

This clone was seen just once. J is TRBJ2-2 and V is TRBV6-5, with 8 nucleotides matching TRBD1. Trimming removed 3 bases from V and 2 bases from J; junction bases left unmatched: 5. Germline assignment: CDR1 MNHEY and CDR2 SVGAGI. The CDR3 loop spans 16 amino acids. CDR3 nucleotide sequence: TGTGCCAGCAGTTATGACAGGGGAGTTAACACCGGGGAGCTGTTTTTT. Translated: CASSYDRGVNTGELFF.

This chain connects TRBV7-3 to TRBJ2-3; TRBD1 or TRBD2 may be the D gene (5 bases each). The CDR3 contains 15 residues. CDR1 SGHTA and CDR2 FQGTGA come from the germline V gene. Trimming cost V 3 bases and J 3 bases, with 13 bases left between them. The CDR3 region is CASSLRWGRTDTQYF. Here the CDR3 DNA reads TGTGCCAGCAGCTTGAGATGGGGGAGAACAGATACGCAGTATTTT.